The entry that follows covers one TCR beta chain sequence. The antigen is unknown. The data were obtained in a study of siplizumab effects on memory and regulatory T cells. General study results and limits: The Treg-derived share of mappable alloreactive CD4+ clones averaged approximately 71% with siplizumab and about 30% in controls. No functional test confirmed suppression by proliferating siplizumab-culture Tregs. Fewer alloreactive sequences mapped to unstimulated CD4+ memory cells under siplizumab.

The CDR3 has 16 residues. The junction had 5 bases not matched to a gene; V was cut back by 3 bases and J by 1 base. Germline V CDR1 and CDR2: SGHRS, YFSETQ. Assays were performed on roughly 94,000 TCR templates per sample. Only in-frame clones appear in the TCRdb table, and some are missing; sequencing was by immunoSEQ multiplex PCR. Seen here are 94,000 or so clones, around 97% observed once, and the top ten hold under 0.04%. This clonotype originated in a human donor in good health. Sequences were obtained from naive CD4+ T cells sorted from blood. This chain uses TRBV5-1 with TRBJ2-3, with 10 bases that match TRBD2. CDR3 bases: TGCGCCAGCAGCTGGGCCGGGACTAGCGGCACAGATACGCAGTATTTT. Amino acids: CASSWAGTSGTDTQYF.